The present TCR beta chain was sequenced within a study of T cell changes during pregnancy in multiple sclerosis. The length of the CDR3 is 19 residues. From germline, CDR1 is SGHDT and CDR2 YYEEEE. The ends lost 1 base at V and 3 bases at J; junction bases unmatched: 16. Clones were sequenced by immunoSEQ multiplex PCR, and TCRdb holds only the in-frame ones, with some missing. The sample lists approximately 70,000 clones; 90% to 95% were seen once. Sequencing used peripheral blood, obtained in the third trimester of pregnancy. This sequence originates from a female donor in good health, enrolled as a control in a pregnancy study. The chain combines TRBV5-6 with TRBJ2-7; 10 nucleotides match TRBD2. CDR3 region: CASSLLSGRARTKVYEQYF. The DNA of the CDR3 is TGTGCCAGCAGCTTGTTAAGCGGGAGGGCCCGTACTAAGGTCTACGAGCAGTACTTC. Supplemented by reference TRBV5-6 and TRBJ2-7, the full variable domain reads DAGVTQSPTHLIKTRGQQVTLRCSPKSGHDTVSWYQQALGQGPQFIFQYYEEEERQRGNFPDRFSGHQFPNYSSELNVNALLLGDSALYLCASSLLSGRARTKVYEQYFGPGTRLTVT.